The source of this TCR beta chain is a study of T cells expressing NK-cell markers. TCRdb re-called the 5' RACE reads; one entry per CDR3 protein, DNA not given. Its clone listing holds about 8,000 distinct CDR3 sequences. This CDR3 is built from 18 residues. From germline, CDR1 is LNHNV and CDR2 YYDKDF (reference sequence). The chain employs TRBV15 and TRBJ2-1; TCRdb's assignment of TRBD2 cannot be checked, as there is no DNA. The source of this sequence is a man aged 18 to 29 in good health. The source material was blood T cells: a sorted CD56 or NKG2C T cell subset, CD4+ or CD8+ T cells, or bulk PBMC T cells (not recorded which). The CDR3 loop reads CATSRDQGRSGEGNEQFF.